This T cell receptor (beta chain) comes out of a study of blood T cell repertoires in COVID-19. Profiled with immunoSEQ multiplex PCR; TCRdb holds only in-frame clones, not every one. The sample shows roughly 39,000 clones, 88% of them seen only once. This CDR3 region has 13 residues. Germline trimming cut 6 bases from V and 7 bases from J; bases unmatched to any gene: 3. From germline, CDR1 is SGHAT and CDR2 FQNNGV. The sequencing sample was made of peripheral blood. This clonotype was obtained from an older woman with acute or convalescent COVID-19. The V and J genes are TRBV11-2 and TRBJ2-3; 11 bases fit TRBD1. The CDR3 is CASSGQGANTQYF. The DNA of the CDR3 is TGTGCCAGCAGTGGACAGGGGGCGAATACGCAGTATTTT.